This passage covers 5 T cell receptor beta chains from one sample sequenced in a study of blood T cell repertoires in COVID-19. Assay used: immunoSEQ multiplex PCR; TCRdb lists only in-frame clones, some missing. The sample holds some 190,000 clones, about four fifths seen once. The sample comprised peripheral blood. The receptors shown here come from a man in his sixties with acute or convalescent COVID-19.

The chain joins TRBV19 to TRBJ1-6, with 7 bases identical to TRBD1. Germline V CDR1 and CDR2: LNHDA, SQIVND (reference sequence). This CDR3 contains 17 residues. With 5 bases clipped from V and 2 bases from J, the junction kept 9 bases outside the gene matches. The CDR3 DNA reads as TGTGCCAGTAGTCCGAGACAGGGTTCTACCTATAATTCACCCCTCCACTTT. Encoded protein: CASSPRQGSTYNSPLHF.

Here the CDR3 reads CASTLTTRGRNEQFF. The CDR3, as DNA: TGTGCCAGTACCCTCACTACAAGGGGGCGGAATGAGCAGTTCTTC. The chain couples TRBV19 to TRBJ2-1, with 7 positions matching TRBD1. The length of the CDR3 is 15 residues. Germline CDR1 LNHDA, CDR2 SQIVND (reference sequence). V was clipped by 7 bases and J by 7 bases; unmatched bases: 13. The full variable domain, rest sourced from reference TRBV19 and TRBJ2-1, is DGGITQSPKYLFRKEGQNVTLSCEQNLNHDAMYWYRQDPGQGLRLIYYSQIVNDFQKGDIAEGYSVSREKKESFPLTVTSAQKNPTAFYLCASTLTTRGRNEQFFGPGTRLTVL.

V gene TRBV10-3 combines with J gene TRBJ2-3, with D possibly being TRBD1 (5 bases). Germline values: CDR1 ENHRY, CDR2 SYGVKD. Trimming removed 10 bases at V and 2 bases at J, with 13 bases between. The CDR3 spans 13 residues. DNA of the CDR3: TGTGCCAGCGGCGGACAATCCACAGATACGCAGTATTTT. Translated: CASGGQSTDTQYF.

The chain couples TRBV6-1 to TRBJ2-7; 9 nucleotides match TRBD1. CDR1 is MNHNS, CDR2 SASEGT, per germline. J was trimmed by 1 base and V by 1 base; bases with no gene match: 8. The CDR3 sequence is 17 residues long. The CDR3 region is CASSEVARDRVSYEQYF. CDR3 sequence (DNA): TGTGCCAGCAGTGAAGTAGCCCGGGACAGGGTGTCCTACGAGCAGTACTTC.

The chain combines TRBV19 with TRBJ2-1; 8 nucleotides match TRBD2. The CDR3 extends over 16 amino acids. Germline lookup yields CDR1 LNHDA and CDR2 SQIVND (reference sequence). The V segment lost 3 bases and the J segment 0 bases; nucleotides outside the gene matches: 4. The CDR3, as DNA: TGTGCCAGTAGTATGGCCGGGGGGGGCTCCTACAATGAGCAGTTCTTC. This sequence encodes CASSMAGGGSYNEQFF.